The next 7 T cell receptor beta chains were all read from a single sample in a study of beta chain features in type 1 diabetes. As every portion of the isolated RNA was reverse transcribed, the sequencing read expressed TCRB transcripts. Repertoires were generated with immunoSEQ multiplex PCR, while TCRdb's copy carries only in-frame clones and drops some. Altogether 140,000 to 150,000 clones are present, about 9.4% being singletons, with the ten largest covering under 1.5%. What was sequenced was naive CD4+ T cells from blood. The receptors shown here come from a man aged 18 to 30 in good health.

This rearrangement joins TRBV9 to TRBJ2-1, with 12 bases fitting TRBD1. The V gene's germline CDR1 is SGDLS and CDR2 YYNGEE. The junction had 10 bases not matched to a gene; V was cut back by 6 bases and J by 9 bases. This CDR3 contains 15 residues. CDR3 DNA: TGTGCCAGCACCGCCGTGGGACAGGGGGCGGGTGAGCAGTTCTTC. Protein: CASTAVGQGAGEQFF.

This clone was counted a few times. The J gene is TRBJ2-1, the V gene TRBV4-2; 10 nucleotides agree with TRBD2. Germline CDR1 LGHNA, CDR2 YNFKEQ. The CDR3 length is 16 residues. J was trimmed by 9 bases and V by 0 bases; bases with no gene match: 8. The CDR3 reads CASSQESAGGPGEQFF. DNA of the CDR3: TGTGCCAGCAGCCAAGAATCAGCGGGGGGGCCAGGTGAGCAGTTCTTC.

The chain combines TRBV5-1 with TRBJ2-1; D possibly corresponds to TRBD1 (5 bases). Trimming shortened V by 2 bases and J by 6 bases, and 15 bases separated the two germline ends. From germline, CDR1 is SGHRS and CDR2 YFSETQ. There are 15 residues in the CDR3. CDR3 in DNA: TGCGCCAGCAGCTTAATATCCAGGGATGGCAATGAGCAGTTCTTC. This codes for CASSLISRDGNEQFF. The entire variable domain, with the rest obtained from reference TRBV5-1 and TRBJ2-1, is as follows: KAGVTQTPRYLIKTRGQQVTLSCSPISGHRSVSWYQQTPGQGLQFLFEYFSETQRNKGNFPGRFSGRQFSNSRSEMNVSTLELGDSALYLCASSLISRDGNEQFFGPGTRLTVL.

The V and J genes are TRBV5-4 and TRBJ2-1; possible D gene TRBD1, 6 bases. This CDR3 spans 15 amino acids. The V and J ends lost 4 bases and 0 bases respectively, with 11 bases between them. The V gene's germline CDR1 is SGHNT and CDR2 YYREEE (reference sequence). The CDR3 bases are TGTGCCAGCAGCCAAACAGGGCGCTCCTACAATGAGCAGTTCTTC. This sequence encodes CASSQTGRSYNEQFF.

The gene calls are TRBV7-9 and TRBJ2-5, with D possibly matching TRBD2 (5 bases). The CDR3 is 14 amino acids. V lost 5 bases and J 4 bases, leaving 14 bases between the germline ends. CDR1 SEHNR and CDR2 FQNEAQ come from the germline V gene (reference sequence). The CDR3 protein is CASSPRVLGETQYF. CDR3 sequence (DNA): TGTGCCAGCAGCCCACGGGTACTAGGAGAGACCCAGTACTTC.

The CDR3 protein is CASSVAVRVRTNTEAFF. The CDR3 bases are TGTGCCAGCAGCGTAGCCGTCAGGGTAAGGACGAACACTGAAGCTTTCTTT. The rearrangement joins TRBV9 to TRBJ1-1, with TRBD1 as a possible D gene (5 bases). V was shortened by 0 bases and J by 1 base, with 16 bases between the two germline ends. The CDR3 totals 17 residues. CDR1 and CDR2 (germline): SGDLS, YYNGEE.

This clone was seen a few times. This sequence joins TRBV6-1 and TRBJ2-1, with 9 positions matching TRBD1. CDR3 size: 16 residues. The V gene end was trimmed by 1 base and the J gene end by 7 bases; junction bases not matched to a gene: 8. Per the germline V gene, CDR1 is MNHNS and CDR2 is SASEGT. Here the CDR3 reads CASSEGGSQGANEQFF. The CDR3 coding sequence is TGTGCCAGCAGTGAAGGCGGCTCACAGGGGGCGAATGAGCAGTTCTTC.